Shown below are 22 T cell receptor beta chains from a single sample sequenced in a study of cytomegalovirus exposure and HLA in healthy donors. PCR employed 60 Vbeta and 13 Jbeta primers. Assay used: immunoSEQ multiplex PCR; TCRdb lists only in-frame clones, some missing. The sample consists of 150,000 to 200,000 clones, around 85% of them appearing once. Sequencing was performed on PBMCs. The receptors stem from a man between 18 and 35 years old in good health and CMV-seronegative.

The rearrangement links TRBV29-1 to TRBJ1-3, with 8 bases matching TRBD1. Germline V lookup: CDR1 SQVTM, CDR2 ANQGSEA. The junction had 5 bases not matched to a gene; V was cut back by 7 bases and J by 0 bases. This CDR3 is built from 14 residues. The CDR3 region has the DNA TGCAGCGGCGGTACAGGGGGCTCTGGAAACACCATATATTTT. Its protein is CSGGTGGSGNTIYF.

Written as DNA, the CDR3 is TGCGCCAGCAGCCAAGAGTCATCGGGGAGACGGGCTAATGAAAAACTGTTTTTT. This gives the protein CASSQESSGRRANEKLFF. The chain combines TRBV4-1 with TRBJ1-4, with no clear D. Germline V gene sequence: CDR1 MGHRA, CDR2 YSYEKL. The CDR3 has 18 amino acids. The germline V and J ends were trimmed by 0 bases and 3 bases, with 17 bases remaining between them.

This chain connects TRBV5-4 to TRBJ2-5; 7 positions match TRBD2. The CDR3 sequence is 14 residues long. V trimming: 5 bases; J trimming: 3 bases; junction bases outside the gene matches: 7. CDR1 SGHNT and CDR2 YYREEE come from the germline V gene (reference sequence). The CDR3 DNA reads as TGTGCCAGCAGAGACCCTAGCGGTGAAGAGACCCAGTACTTC. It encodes CASRDPSGEETQYF.

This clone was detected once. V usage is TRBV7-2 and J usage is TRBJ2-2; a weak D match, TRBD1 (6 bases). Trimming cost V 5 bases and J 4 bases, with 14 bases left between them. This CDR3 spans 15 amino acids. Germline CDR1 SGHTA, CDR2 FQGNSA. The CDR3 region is CASSPGESVTGELFF. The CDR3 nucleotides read TGTGCCAGCAGCCCAGGGGAGTCGGTCACCGGGGAGCTGTTTTTT.

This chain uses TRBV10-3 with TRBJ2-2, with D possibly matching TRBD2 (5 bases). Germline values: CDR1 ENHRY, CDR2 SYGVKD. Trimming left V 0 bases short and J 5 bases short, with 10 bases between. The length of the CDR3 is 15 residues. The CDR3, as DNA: TGTGCCATCAGTGAGTCGGAGGTGGGGACCGGGGAGCTGTTTTTT. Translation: CAISESEVGTGELFF.

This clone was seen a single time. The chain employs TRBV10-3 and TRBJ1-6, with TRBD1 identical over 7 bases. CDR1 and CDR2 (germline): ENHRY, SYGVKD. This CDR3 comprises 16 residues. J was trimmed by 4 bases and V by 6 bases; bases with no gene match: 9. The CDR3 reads CAIRPGDSYYNSPLHF. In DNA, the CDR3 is TGTGCCATCAGGCCGGGGGACAGCTATTATAATTCACCCCTCCACTTT.

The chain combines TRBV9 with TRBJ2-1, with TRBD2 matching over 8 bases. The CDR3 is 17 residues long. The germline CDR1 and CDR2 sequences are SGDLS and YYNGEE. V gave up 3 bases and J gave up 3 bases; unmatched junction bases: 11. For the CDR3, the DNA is TGTGCCAGCAGCGCGATGAGAAGCGGGGGCCTCTACAATGAGCAGTTCTTC. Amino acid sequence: CASSAMRSGGLYNEQFF.

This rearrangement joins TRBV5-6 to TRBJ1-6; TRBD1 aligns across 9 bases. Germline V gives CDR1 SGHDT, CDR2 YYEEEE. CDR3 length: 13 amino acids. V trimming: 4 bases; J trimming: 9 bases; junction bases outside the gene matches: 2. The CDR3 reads CASSRDRASPLHF. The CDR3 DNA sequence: TGTGCCAGCAGCCGGGACAGGGCTTCACCCCTCCACTTT.

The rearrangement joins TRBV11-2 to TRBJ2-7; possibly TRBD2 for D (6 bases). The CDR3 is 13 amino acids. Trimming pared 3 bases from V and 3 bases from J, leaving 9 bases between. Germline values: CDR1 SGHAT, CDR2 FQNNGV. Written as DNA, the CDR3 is TGTGCCAGCAGCTTCTCGCGGGGCTACGAGCAGTACTTC. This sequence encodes CASSFSRGYEQYF.

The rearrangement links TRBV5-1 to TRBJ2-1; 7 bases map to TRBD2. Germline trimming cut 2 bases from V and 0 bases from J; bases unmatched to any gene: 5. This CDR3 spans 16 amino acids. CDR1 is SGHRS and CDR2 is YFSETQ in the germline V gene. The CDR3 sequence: CASSFEGGFSYNEQFF. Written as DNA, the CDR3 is TGCGCCAGCAGCTTCGAGGGAGGGTTCTCCTACAATGAGCAGTTCTTC. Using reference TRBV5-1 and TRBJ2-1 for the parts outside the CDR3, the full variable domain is KAGVTQTPRYLIKTRGQQVTLSCSPISGHRSVSWYQQTPGQGLQFLFEYFSETQRNKGNFPGRFSGRQFSNSRSEMNVSTLELGDSALYLCASSFEGGFSYNEQFFGPGTRLTVL.

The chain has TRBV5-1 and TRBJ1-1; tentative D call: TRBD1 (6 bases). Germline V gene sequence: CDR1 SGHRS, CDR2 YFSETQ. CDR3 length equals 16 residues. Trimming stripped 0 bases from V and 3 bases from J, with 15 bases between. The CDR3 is CASSLDILGGHTEAFF. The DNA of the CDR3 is TGCGCCAGCAGCTTGGATATCCTAGGGGGTCACACTGAAGCTTTCTTT.

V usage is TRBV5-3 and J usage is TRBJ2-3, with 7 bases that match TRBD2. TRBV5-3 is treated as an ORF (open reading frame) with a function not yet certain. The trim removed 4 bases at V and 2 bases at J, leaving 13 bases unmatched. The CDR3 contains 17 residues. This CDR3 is CARSGGVARAHTDTQYF. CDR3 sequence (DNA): TGTGCCAGAAGCGGGGGGGTAGCACGGGCGCACACAGATACGCAGTATTTT.

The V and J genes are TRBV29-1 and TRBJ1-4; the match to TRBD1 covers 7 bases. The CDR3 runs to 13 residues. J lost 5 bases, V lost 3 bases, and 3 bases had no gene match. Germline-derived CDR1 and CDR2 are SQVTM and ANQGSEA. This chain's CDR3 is CSVEGQSNEKLFF. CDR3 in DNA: TGCAGCGTTGAGGGACAGTCGAATGAAAAACTGTTTTTT. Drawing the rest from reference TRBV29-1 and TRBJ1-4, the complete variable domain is SAVISQKPSRDICQRGTSLTIQCQVDSQVTMMFWYRQQPGQSLTLIATANQGSEATYESGFVIDKFPISRPNLTFSTLTVSNMSPEDSSIYLCSVEGQSNEKLFFGSGTQLSVL.

The CDR3: CASSSGQGVPSYEQYF. CDR3 nucleotide sequence: TGTGCCAGCAGCTCGGGACAGGGGGTCCCCTCCTACGAGCAGTACTTC. This chain links TRBV5-4 with TRBJ2-7, with 11 bases matching TRBD1. Losses at the gene ends were 3 bases for V and 0 bases for J; bases not matched to a gene: 5. This CDR3 contains 16 residues. The V gene's germline CDR1 is SGHNT and CDR2 YYREEE (reference sequence).

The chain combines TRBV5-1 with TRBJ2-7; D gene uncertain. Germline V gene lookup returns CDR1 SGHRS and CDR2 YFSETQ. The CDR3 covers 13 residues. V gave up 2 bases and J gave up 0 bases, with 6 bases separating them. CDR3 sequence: CASSFRSSYEQYF. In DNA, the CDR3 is TGCGCCAGCAGCTTTCGGTCCTCCTACGAGCAGTACTTC.

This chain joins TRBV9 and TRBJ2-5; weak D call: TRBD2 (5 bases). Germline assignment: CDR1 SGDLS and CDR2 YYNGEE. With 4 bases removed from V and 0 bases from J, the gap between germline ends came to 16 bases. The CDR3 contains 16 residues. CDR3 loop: CASSLPVGGYQETQYF. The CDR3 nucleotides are TGTGCCAGCAGCCTCCCCGTCGGCGGGTACCAAGAGACCCAGTACTTC.

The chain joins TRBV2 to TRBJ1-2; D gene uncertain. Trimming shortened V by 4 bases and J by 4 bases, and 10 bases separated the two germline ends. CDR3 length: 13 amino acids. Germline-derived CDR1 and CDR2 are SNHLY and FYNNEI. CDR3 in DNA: TGTGCCAGCAGTGGAACAGCAATCTATGGCTACACCTTC. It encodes CASSGTAIYGYTF.

CDR3 coding DNA: TGTGCCAGCAGGAAAGGGACAGGGTGGGCCGGGGAGCTGTTTTTT. Translated: CASRKGTGWAGELFF. This chain connects TRBV28 to TRBJ2-2, with 9 bases aligning to TRBD1. Trimming removed 6 bases from V and 6 bases from J; junction bases left unmatched: 8. The CDR3 is 15 amino acids. Germline CDR1 MDHEN, CDR2 SYDVKM. Supplemented by reference TRBV28 and TRBJ2-2, the full variable domain reads DVKVTQSSRYLVKRTGEKVFLECVQDMDHENMFWYRQDPGLGLRLIYFSYDVKMKEKGDIPEGYSVSREKKERFSLILESASTNQTSMYLCASRKGTGWAGELFFGEGSRLTVL.

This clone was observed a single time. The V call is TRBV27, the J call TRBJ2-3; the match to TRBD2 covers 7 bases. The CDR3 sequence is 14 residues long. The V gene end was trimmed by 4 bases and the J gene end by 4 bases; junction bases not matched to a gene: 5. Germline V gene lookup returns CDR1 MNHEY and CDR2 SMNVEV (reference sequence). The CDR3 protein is CASSWGGSADTQYF. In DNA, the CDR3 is TGTGCCAGCAGTTGGGGCGGGAGTGCAGATACGCAGTATTTT.

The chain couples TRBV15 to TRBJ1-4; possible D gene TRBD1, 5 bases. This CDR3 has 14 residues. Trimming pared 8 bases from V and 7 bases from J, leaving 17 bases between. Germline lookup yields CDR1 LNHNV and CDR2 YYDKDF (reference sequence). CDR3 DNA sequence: TGTGCCACCGGTGTGAGGCGGGGGACTGAAAAACTGTTTTTT. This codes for CATGVRRGTEKLFF. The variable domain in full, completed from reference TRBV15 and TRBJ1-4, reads DAMVIQNPRYQVTQFGKPVTLSCSQTLNHNVMYWYQQKSSQAPKLLFHYYDKDFNNEADTPDNFQSRRPNTSFCFLDIRSPGLGDTAMYLCATGVRRGTEKLFFGSGTQLSVL.

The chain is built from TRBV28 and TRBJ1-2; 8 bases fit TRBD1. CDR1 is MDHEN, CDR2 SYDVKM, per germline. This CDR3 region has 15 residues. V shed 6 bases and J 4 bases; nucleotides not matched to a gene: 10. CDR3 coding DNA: TGTGCCAGCAGCATCCGGACAGGGATAGGCTATGGCTACACCTTC. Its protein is CASSIRTGIGYGYTF.

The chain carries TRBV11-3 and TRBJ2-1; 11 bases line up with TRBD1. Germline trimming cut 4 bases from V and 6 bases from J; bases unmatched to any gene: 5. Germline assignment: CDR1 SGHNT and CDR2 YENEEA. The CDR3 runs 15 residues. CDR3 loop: CASSSGTGGGNEQFF. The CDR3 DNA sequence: TGTGCCAGCAGCTCCGGGACAGGGGGTGGCAATGAGCAGTTCTTC.